This is a list of T cell receptor beta chains from one sample in a study of blood T cell repertoires in COVID-19. Profiled with immunoSEQ multiplex PCR; TCRdb holds only in-frame clones, not every one. The sample has 200,000 to 300,000 clones, about 90% seen once. What was sequenced was peripheral blood. The receptors were sampled from a man aged 25 to 40 with COVID-19, enrolled during active disease. Each CDR3 is given with its conserved first and last residue. Each record gives: J gene, clone size, CDR3 length, D gene, V gene, CDR3 protein, CDR3 DNA. D genes are given only for firm matches. The size field is filled for only some rows; it gives once, few, many or a size class.

TRBJ2-1	NA	15	NA	TRBV9	CASSVGHGNYNEQFF	TGTGCCAGCAGCGTAGGACACGGGAACTACAATGAGCAGTTCTTC
TRBJ1-1	NA	17	NA	TRBV4-2	CASSQEARDIMNTEAFF	TGTGCCAGCAGCCAAGAGGCCAGGGACATTATGAACACTGAAGCTTTCTTT
TRBJ1-1	NA	16	NA	TRBV28	CASILAGVESNTEAFF	TGTGCCAGCATCCTCGCGGGGGTGGAATCGAACACTGAAGCTTTCTTT
TRBJ2-3	NA	17	TRBD1	TRBV7-6	CASSLDRKGASTDTQYF	TGTGCCAGCAGCTTAGACCGGAAGGGGGCTAGCACAGATACGCAGTATTTT
TRBJ1-6	NA	14	TRBD1	TRBV27	CASSHRGGDSPLHF	TGTGCCAGCAGTCACAGGGGCGGGGATTCACCCCTCCACTTT
TRBJ2-7	NA	15	NA	TRBV7-6	CASSLGTGRTYEQYF	TGTGCCAGCAGCTTAGGAACAGGTAGAACCTACGAGCAGTACTTC
TRBJ2-7	NA	11	NA	TRBV5-4	CASSAQQEQYF	TGTGCCAGCAGCGCCCAACAGGAGCAGTACTTC
TRBJ2-6	NA	19	TRBD2	TRBV18	CASSPRESSGFSGANVLTF	TGTGCCAGCTCACCTCGGGAGTCTAGCGGGTTTTCTGGGGCCAACGTCCTGACTTTC
TRBJ1-5	NA	15	NA	TRBV7-6	CASSLVGGIHQPQHF	TGTGCCAGCAGCTTAGTAGGGGGTATCCATCAGCCCCAGCATTTT
TRBJ2-2	NA	13	NA	TRBV10-1	CASSVGSTGELFF	TGCGCCAGCAGTGTGGGGAGCACCGGGGAGCTGTTTTTT
TRBJ2-7	NA	15	TRBD1	TRBV6-5	CASRAGTGGAYEQYF	TGTGCCAGCAGAGCAGGGACAGGGGGCGCGTACGAGCAGTACTTC
TRBJ2-7	NA	13	NA	TRBV10-2	CASSGAGFYEQYF	TGCGCCAGCAGTGGCGCGGGGTTCTACGAGCAGTACTTC
TRBJ2-5	NA	14	TRBD1	TRBV14	CASSQTGGEETQYF	TGTGCCAGCAGCCAAACAGGGGGCGAAGAGACCCAGTACTTC
TRBJ2-1	once	15	NA	TRBV24-1	CATSDSDMRDNEQFF	TGTGCCACCAGTGATTCAGATATGCGGGACAATGAGCAGTTCTTC
TRBJ1-1	NA	18	NA	TRBV7-2	CASSPFFRRRSMNTEAFF	TGTGCCAGCAGCCCTTTCTTCCGCAGGAGGTCTATGAACACTGAAGCTTTCTTT
TRBJ1-1	NA	15	TRBD1	TRBV7-9	CASRVYQGAGTEAFF	TGTGCCAGCAGAGTTTACCAGGGGGCGGGCACTGAAGCTTTCTTT
TRBJ1-2	NA	14	NA	TRBV5-5	CASSLVGPRGGYTF	TGTGCCAGCAGCTTGGTTGGGCCCCGGGGAGGCTACACCTTC
TRBJ1-2	NA	13	NA	TRBV12-3/TRBV12-4	CASSFGGDDGYTF	TGTGCCAGCAGTTTCGGGGGTGATGATGGCTACACCTTC
TRBJ2-3	NA	15	TRBD1	TRBV5-4	CASSLQTGTADTQYF	TGTGCCAGCAGCTTGCAGACAGGGACGGCAGATACGCAGTATTTT
TRBJ1-2	NA	14	TRBD1	TRBV4-1	CASSQEAGGYGYTF	TGCGCCAGCAGCCAAGAGGCAGGGGGCTATGGCTACACCTTC
TRBJ2-6	NA	16	NA	TRBV9	CASSVYRVAGANVLTF	TGTGCCAGCAGCGTATACAGGGTGGCTGGGGCCAACGTCCTGACTTTC
TRBJ2-1	once	16	TRBD2	TRBV7-2	CASSLETAGGINEQFF	TGTGCCAGCAGCTTAGAGACAGCGGGGGGAATCAATGAGCAGTTCTTC
TRBJ2-7	NA	15	TRBD2	TRBV13	CASSQRGRAAYEQYF	TGTGCCAGCAGCCAGCGGGGCAGGGCCGCTTACGAGCAGTACTTC
TRBJ2-3	NA	14	NA	TRBV7-9	CASSLDLQRPTQYF	TGTGCCAGCAGCTTAGATCTTCAGCGGCCTACGCAGTATTTT
TRBJ2-7	NA	14	NA	TRBV6-2/TRBV6-3	CASSQRGGVIEQYF	TGTGCCAGCAGTCAAAGAGGAGGGGTAATCGAGCAGTACTTC
TRBJ2-4	NA	15	NA	TRBV7-9	CASSLWGEGKNIQYF	TGTGCCAGCAGCTTATGGGGGGAAGGCAAAAACATTCAGTACTTC
TRBJ2-7	NA	17	TRBD1	TRBV19	CASSFSSPPGQGYEQYF	TGTGCCAGTAGTTTTTCGTCACCACCGGGACAGGGGTACGAGCAGTACTTC
TRBJ1-1	few	17	TRBD1	TRBV27	CASSPRTGGVRDTEAFF	TGTGCCAGCAGTCCCCGGACAGGGGGCGTTCGCGACACTGAAGCTTTCTTT
TRBJ2-5	NA	15	NA	TRBV7-2	CASSPRQGAGETQYF	TGTGCCAGCAGCCCACGACAGGGAGCGGGAGAGACCCAGTACTTC
TRBJ1-5	NA	14	TRBD1	TRBV28	CASRVGQDNQPQHF	TGTGCCAGCAGGGTGGGACAGGATAATCAGCCCCAGCATTTT
TRBJ1-3	NA	14	NA	TRBV7-9	CASSKGQRGNTIYF	TGTGCCAGCAGCAAAGGACAGCGAGGAAACACCATATATTTT
TRBJ1-2	NA	15	NA	TRBV10-2	CASRTNGGGPTPYTF	TGCGCCAGCAGAACCAACGGGGGGGGACCCACCCCCTACACCTTC
TRBJ2-7	NA	15	TRBD2	TRBV5-1	CASSTASGGPYEQYF	TGCGCCAGCAGCACCGCTTCGGGGGGACCCTACGAGCAGTACTTC
TRBJ1-5	once	15	NA	TRBV3-1/TRBV3-2	CASSGGSNSNQPQHF	TGTGCCAGCAGTGGGGGCAGTAATAGCAATCAGCCCCAGCATTTT
TRBJ2-1	NA	14	TRBD2	TRBV6-2/TRBV6-3	CASSQAGGNNEQFF	TGTGCCAGCAGTCAAGCGGGGGGGAACAATGAGCAGTTCTTC
TRBJ2-5	NA	16	TRBD1	TRBV7-3	CASSSKGTGTQETQYF	TGTGCCAGCAGCTCAAAAGGGACAGGCACCCAAGAGACCCAGTACTTC
TRBJ2-2	NA	18	NA	TRBV27	CASSLWAGKSPNTGELFF	TGTGCCAGCAGTTTATGGGCAGGGAAAAGTCCGAACACCGGGGAGCTGTTTTTT
TRBJ1-1	NA	13	NA	TRBV6-4	CASSETEGLEAFF	TGTGCCAGCAGTGAAACCGAGGGTCTCGAAGCTTTCTTT
TRBJ1-2	NA	15	TRBD1	TRBV19	CASSQDRAGYYGYTF	TGTGCCAGTTCCCAGGACAGGGCGGGTTACTATGGCTACACCTTC
TRBJ2-3	NA	15	NA	TRBV13	CASSFGGSTTDTQYF	TGTGCCAGCAGCTTTGGGGGGTCCACCACAGATACGCAGTATTTT
TRBJ2-7	NA	13	NA	TRBV6-5	CASSYSRGYEQYF	TGTGCCAGCAGTTACAGCAGGGGCTACGAGCAGTACTTC
TRBJ1-1	NA	13	NA	TRBV20-1	CSASRRQDTEAFF	TGCAGTGCTAGTCGAAGGCAGGACACTGAAGCTTTCTTT
TRBJ2-7	once	14	TRBD1	TRBV2	CASSGHRGYYEQYF	TGTGCCAGCAGTGGTCACAGGGGGTATTACGAGCAGTACTTC
TRBJ2-7	NA	12	NA	TRBV7-9	CASSLESYEQYF	TGTGCCAGCAGCTTAGAATCGTACGAGCAGTACTTC
TRBJ1-2	once	15	NA	TRBV5-1	CASSLGAGAAYGYTF	TGCGCCAGCAGCTTGGGGGCAGGGGCGGCCTATGGCTACACCTTC
TRBJ1-5	NA	13	NA	TRBV30	CAWSHRSNQPQHF	TGTGCCTGGAGTCACCGGAGCAATCAGCCCCAGCATTTT
TRBJ2-1	NA	15	NA	TRBV9	CASSAEPAVVYEQFF	TGTGCCAGCAGCGCAGAACCAGCGGTCGTCTATGAGCAGTTCTTC
TRBJ1-1	once	12	NA	TRBV6-5	CASSPGPTEAFF	TGTGCCAGCAGTCCAGGGCCCACTGAAGCTTTCTTT
TRBJ2-7	NA	16	NA	TRBV5-4	CASSTTSQGNGYEQYF	TGTGCCAGCAGCACAACCTCCCAGGGGAACGGCTACGAGCAGTACTTC